Below, 5 T cell receptor beta chains from the same sample are listed, as sequenced in a study of human T cells and chemical hapten exposure. TCRdb ran MiXCR on the RACE reads and lists one entry per CDR3 protein. This repertoire shows approximately 80,000 distinct CDR3 sequences, approximately 14% found once; its top ten account for about 4.6%. The time point was: pre-sensitization, week 0. The treatment denotes: therapeutic diphenylcyclopropenone sensitization with weekly scalp DPC. This material consisted of whole blood, taken in connection with sensitization to the hapten diphenylcyclopropenone (DPC). The source of these receptors is a woman in her forties or fifties with alopecia areata. Some clones in this sample may be carry-over from other donors' samples.

This clonotype showed up just a few times. This chain links TRBV5-1 with TRBJ2-2; 8 bases map to TRBD2. Germline CDR1 SGHRS, CDR2 YFSETQ. Trimming removed 1 base from V and 1 base from J; junction bases left unmatched: 3. The CDR3 has 16 amino acids. The CDR3 nucleotides read TGCGCCAGCAGCTTGCAGCGGGAGAGGAACACCGGGGAGCTGTTTTTT. The encoded protein is CASSLQRERNTGELFF.

This clonotype was observed a few times. This chain links TRBV14 with TRBJ1-1; D may be TRBD1 (6 bases). The CDR3 runs 16 residues. V lost 1 base and J 1 base, leaving 13 bases between the germline ends. CDR1 is SGHDN, CDR2 FVKESK, per germline. This chain's CDR3 is CASSQGGSGANTEAFF. In DNA form, the CDR3 reads TGTGCCAGCAGCCAAGGGGGCTCAGGGGCGAACACTGAAGCTTTCTTT.

V usage is TRBV2 and J usage is TRBJ1-1; tentative D call: TRBD1 (5 bases). Germline V CDR1 and CDR2: SNHLY, FYNNEI. With 7 bases removed from V and 5 bases from J, the gap between germline ends came to 11 bases. This CDR3 region has 12 residues. The CDR3 DNA reads TGTGCCAGCAACCTAGGGGTTACTGAAGCTTTCTTT. This sequence encodes CASNLGVTEAFF.

This chain uses TRBV4-1 with TRBJ1-5; D gene ambiguous. Trimming removed 0 bases at V and 7 bases at J, with 7 bases between. This CDR3 has 13 residues. Per the germline V gene, CDR1 is MGHRA and CDR2 is YSYEKL. CDR3 loop: CASSQDPVQPQHF. The CDR3 nucleotides are TGCGCCAGCAGCCAAGATCCGGTACAGCCCCAGCATTTT.

This chain links TRBV2 with TRBJ2-3, with unresolved D. V was cut by 5 bases and J by 0 bases, with 15 bases left in between. The CDR3 extends over 16 amino acids. Looked up from germline, CDR1 is SNHLY and CDR2 is FYNNEI. The CDR3 sequence: CASSPARLDSTDTQYF. The CDR3 DNA reads as TGTGCCAGCAGTCCCGCGCGGTTGGATAGCACAGATACGCAGTATTTT.